Only a few counts were recorded for the clone carrying this T cell receptor (beta chain). Its antigen is undetermined. No culture step preceded sequencing of the ex vivo isolated memory T cells. These data belong to a study of CD4 T cell repertoires in COVID-19. In the study overall: Other coronavirus spike proteins restimulated relabeled CFSE-low cells expanded with IL-2 for ten to eleven days.

Data came from immunoSEQ multiplex PCR; TCRdb stores just in-frame clones and leaves some out. This table has about 24,000 clones, over 90% appearing once. This CDR3 has 14 amino acids. Trimming stripped 0 bases from V and 7 bases from J, with 11 bases between. Germline V lookup: CDR1 SGHTS, CDR2 YDEGEE. Overall study results and limits: In SARS-CoV and/or HKU1 spike cultures, between about 6 and 26% of SARS-CoV-2 clonotypes reappeared.

Sequencing was performed on circulating follicular helper CD4+ T cells (cTfh) from blood, taken before the COVID-19 pandemic. This receptor was identified in a human donor who had COVID-19. The chain recombines TRBV5-8 with TRBJ2-4, with D tentatively TRBD2 (6 bases). The CDR3 spells CASSLEEGANIQYF. In DNA form, the CDR3 reads TGTGCCAGCAGCTTGGAGGAGGGTGCGAACATTCAGTACTTC.